What follows are 26 T cell receptor beta chains derived from one specimen sequenced in a study of patients and donors after allogeneic stem cell transplantation. Each CDR3 protein is one row after TCRdb ran MiXCR on the RT-PCR reads. Of under 30,000 distinct CDR3 sequences detected, 8.1% appear once; the ten largest clones hold about 44%. Sequenced input: blood, either unsorted or a sorted T cell fraction (not recorded which). The receptor source for this set is a human donor who was either an allogeneic HSCT recipient or a stem cell or donor lymphocyte infusion donor (not recorded which). It is not recorded whose cells these are; they may come from a transplant donor.

V is TRBV12-5 and J is TRBJ1-1, with 9 bases matching TRBD1. Trimming removed 7 bases from V and 1 base from J; junction bases left unmatched: 7. This CDR3 contains 15 residues. The germline gives CDR1 LGHNT, CDR2 FRNRAP. Here the CDR3 DNA reads TGTGCTAGTGTTGTCGGGACAGGGTCGAACACTGAAGCTTTCTTT. Protein sequence: CASVVGTGSNTEAFF. Drawing the rest from reference TRBV12-5 and TRBJ1-1, the complete variable domain is DARVTQTPRHKVTEMGQEVTMRCQPILGHNTVFWYRQTMMQGLELLAYFRNRAPLDDSGMPKDRFSAEMPDATLATLKIQPSEPRDSAVYFCASVVGTGSNTEAFFGQGTRLTVV.

The V gene is TRBV3-1, the J gene TRBJ2-3; 10 nucleotides match TRBD2. The length of the CDR3 is 16 residues. The V and J ends lost 1 base and 5 bases, in that order; junction bases with no gene match: 6. CDR1 is LGHDT, CDR2 YNNKEL, per germline (reference sequence). For the CDR3, the DNA is TGTGCCAGCAGCCAAGTTAGCGGGGGGAGGGGAGATACGCAGTATTTT. Protein product: CASSQVSGGRGDTQYF.

A few counts support this clonotype. Its ends do not fully match the called genes, so a read error is possible. The chain joins TRBV7-9 to TRBJ2-7; 7 bases align to TRBD2. This CDR3 comprises 13 residues. In germline, CDR1 is SEHNR, CDR2 FQNEAQ (reference sequence). This CDR3 is CASSLAGGDGIGF. DNA of the CDR3: TGTGCCAGCAGCTTAGCGGGGGGGGATGGGATAGGCTTC.

A few counts support this clonotype. One base away lies a much larger clone, so this may be a sequencing read error. CDR3 region: CASSLSHFNSLLHF. For the CDR3, the DNA is TGTGCCAGCAGTTTATCGCATTTTAATTCACTCCTCCACTTT. This chain connects TRBV27 to TRBJ1-6; unclear D gene. The length of the CDR3 is 14 residues. CDR1 and CDR2 (germline): MNHEY, SMNVEV (reference sequence).

This rearrangement joins TRBV2 to TRBJ2-2; the D gene is possibly TRBD1 (5 bases). Germline CDR1 and CDR2: SNHLY and FYNNEI. Between the trimmed V and J ends, which lost 7 bases and 4 bases, there was a span of 13 bases. The length of the CDR3 is 14 residues. The CDR3 loop reads CASTVQVTTGELFF. CDR3 in DNA: TGTGCCAGCACTGTACAGGTTACCACCGGGGAGCTGTTTTTT.

This clonotype has at least ten counts. The rearrangement joins TRBV7-9 to TRBJ2-7, with 12 bases aligning to TRBD2. V shed 4 bases and J 1 base; nucleotides not matched to a gene: 8. The germline V gene encodes CDR1 SEHNR and CDR2 FQNEAQ (reference sequence). This CDR3 comprises 17 residues. Here the CDR3 reads CASSSGPSGGASYEQYF. CDR3 coding DNA: TGTGCCAGCAGCTCTGGGCCTAGCGGGGGGGCTTCCTACGAGCAGTACTTC.

The V gene is TRBV3-1, the J gene TRBJ1-4; D is possibly TRBD1 (5 bases). The V gene lost 6 bases and the J gene lost 4 bases, with 12 bases spanning the gap. This CDR3 region has 14 residues. The germline V gene has CDR1 LGHDT and CDR2 YNNKEL (reference sequence). The DNA of the CDR3 is TGTGCCAGCAGTTGGGGGTTTGGTAATGAAAAACTGTTTTTT. Translated: CASSWGFGNEKLFF.

This sequence joins TRBV7-9 and TRBJ2-2; D gene unclear. The CDR3 runs to 14 residues. Germline CDR1 is SEHNR and CDR2 is FQNEAQ (reference sequence). The ends were cut back, 5 bases at V and 7 bases at J, with 14 bases in the middle. The CDR3 DNA sequence: TGTGCCAGCAGCGTACCACCGGCAGGCGGGGAGCTGTTTTTT. Translating it yields CASSVPPAGGELFF.

The V gene is TRBV28, the J gene TRBJ2-7; D remains ambiguous. The CDR3 contains 14 residues. V was cut by 5 bases and J by 5 bases, with 16 bases left in between. CDR1 and CDR2 from the germline V gene are MDHEN and SYDVKM. Written as DNA, the CDR3 is TGTGCCAGCAGTACCGATCCGAGACGGGACGAGCAGTACTTC. Its translation is CASSTDPRRDEQYF.

Only a few counts were recorded for this clonotype. The chain couples TRBV20-1 to TRBJ2-1; 14 bases line up with TRBD2. This CDR3 region has 16 residues. The germline gives CDR1 DFQATT, CDR2 SNEGSKA (reference sequence). After removal of 6 bases from V and 9 bases from J, the junction contained 13 bases not matched to a gene. CDR3 DNA sequence: TGCAGTGCCTCGGGACTAGCGGGGGCCCTAGTGGGTGAGCAGTTCTTC. Translation gives CSASGLAGALVGEQFF.

The V and J genes are TRBV5-1 and TRBJ2-6, with D possibly being TRBD2 (5 bases). The V gene lost 1 base and the J gene lost 2 bases, with 7 bases spanning the gap. This CDR3 spans 15 amino acids. The V gene's germline CDR1 is SGHRS and CDR2 YFSETQ. The CDR3 DNA is TGCGCCAGCAGCTTGAGAGCGGCTGGGGCCAACGTCCTGACTTTC. This sequence encodes CASSLRAAGANVLTF.

The CDR3 here is CASSPPIGPRLPPQHF. Here the CDR3 DNA reads TGTGCCAGCTCACCTCCTATCGGCCCAAGGTTACCGCCCCAGCATTTT. The chain is built from TRBV18 and TRBJ1-5; D is uncertain. CDR1 is KGHSH, CDR2 LQKENI, per germline. V lost 3 bases to trimming and J lost 9 bases, with 21 bases between them. The CDR3 covers 16 residues.

This chain connects TRBV27 to TRBJ1-1; the match to TRBD1 covers 8 bases. Germline CDR1 MNHEY, CDR2 SMNVEV (reference sequence). This CDR3 comprises 14 residues. The junction had 11 bases not matched to a gene; V was cut back by 4 bases and J by 10 bases. For the CDR3, the DNA is TGTGCCAGCAGTTCCGGGACAGGTTACTTCGGAGCTTTCTTT. This codes for CASSSGTGYFGAFF.

This clonotype was seen ten or more times. This rearrangement joins TRBV15 to TRBJ1-5; 8 bases map to TRBD1. CDR1 and CDR2 from the germline V gene are LNHNV and YYDKDF (reference sequence). V was clipped by 1 base and J by 0 bases; unmatched bases: 5. The CDR3 extends over 17 amino acids. Here the CDR3 reads CATSRVAGTGSNQPQHF. CDR3 in DNA: TGTGCCACCAGCAGAGTTGCGGGGACAGGTAGCAATCAGCCCCAGCATTTT.

This clonotype occurred a few times. The chain employs TRBV28 and TRBJ2-5; possible D gene TRBD1, 5 bases. Trimming removed 8 bases at V and 3 bases at J, with 7 bases between. There are 11 residues in the CDR3. The V gene's germline CDR1 is MDHEN and CDR2 SYDVKM. CDR3 in amino acids: CASGAEETQYF. The CDR3 coding sequence is TGTGCCAGCGGGGCTGAAGAGACCCAGTACTTC.

DNA of the CDR3: TGTGCCAGCAGCCAAGATTCGGCCGGATGGGCAGGCTACACCTTC. Translation gives CASSQDSAGWAGYTF. The chain couples TRBV4-2 to TRBJ1-2; D is uncertain. V was shortened by 0 bases and J by 8 bases, with 16 bases between the two germline ends. The CDR3 totals 15 residues. The germline V gene encodes CDR1 LGHNA and CDR2 YNFKEQ.

This clonotype was seen ten or more times. This rearrangement joins TRBV20-1 to TRBJ1-1; D unclear. The germline CDR1 and CDR2 sequences are DFQATT and SNEGSKA (reference sequence). CDR3 length: 13 amino acids. V lost 1 base and J lost 4, with 10 bases in between. In nucleotides, the CDR3 is TGCAGTGCTAGAGGTTCATGGGGCACTGAAGCTTTCTTT. As protein: CSARGSWGTEAFF.

This clonotype was counted at least ten times. The chain uses TRBV12-3 or TRBV12-4 and TRBJ1-2; TRBD1 matches 7 bases. The CDR3 is 14 residues long. The V and J ends lost 5 bases and 4 bases, in that order; junction bases with no gene match: 7. As DNA, the CDR3 is TGTGCCAGCAGTGTCCAGGGGGTTGGCTATGGCTACACCTTC. Residues: CASSVQGVGYGYTF.

This clonotype was picked up a small number of times. This chain uses TRBV3-1 with TRBJ2-3; no definite D call. Trimming took off 6 bases at V and 2 bases at J, with 12 bases between the two ends. The germline V gene has CDR1 LGHDT and CDR2 YNNKEL (reference sequence). The CDR3 has 14 residues. CDR3 DNA: TGTGCCAGCAGAGATTACGGATCCACAGATACGCAGTATTTT. Amino acids: CASRDYGSTDTQYF.

This clonotype has a count of ten or more. The CDR3 reads CSASLDSTDTQYF. The CDR3 nucleotides are TGCAGTGCTAGTTTGGACAGCACAGATACGCAGTATTTT. This chain links TRBV20-1 with TRBJ2-3; no clear D gene. This CDR3 comprises 13 residues. Germline V gene data show CDR1 as DFQATT and CDR2 as SNEGSKA (reference sequence). V was clipped by 3 bases and J by 0 bases, with 7 bases between them.

This clonotype was seen more than once but under ten times. V gene TRBV6-1 combines with J gene TRBJ2-7; 8 bases are shared with TRBD2. This CDR3 is 14 amino acids long. The V gene end was trimmed by 3 bases and the J gene end by 4 bases; junction bases not matched to a gene: 5. CDR1 MNHNS and CDR2 SASEGT come from the germline V gene. The CDR3 sequence: CASSDPGLVYEQYF. The CDR3 DNA is TGTGCCAGCAGTGATCCGGGACTAGTGTACGAGCAGTACTTC.

At least ten counts were recorded for this clonotype. The chain is built from TRBV7-3 and TRBJ2-3; D not resolved. Germline lookup yields CDR1 SGHTA and CDR2 FQGTGA. CDR3 length: 13 amino acids. V lost 3 bases, J lost 8 bases, and 12 bases lay in between. The DNA for the CDR3 is TGTGCCAGCAGCTTGGGCCCTCTTGGTACGCAGTATTTT. Translated: CASSLGPLGTQYF.

This clonotype was counted a few times. The rearrangement uses TRBV12-3 or TRBV12-4 and TRBJ1-4; 11 bases line up with TRBD1. CDR3 length: 15 amino acids. V was pared by 4 bases and J by 8 bases, with 6 bases of the junction left unmatched. The CDR3 DNA reads as TGTGCCAGCAGTTCCTGGACAGGGGGCCACGAAAAACTGTTTTTT. This gives the protein CASSSWTGGHEKLFF.

This clonotype was counted between two and nine times. V and J are TRBV2 and TRBJ1-1; 7 bases match TRBD1. Germline loops: CDR1 SNHLY, CDR2 FYNNEI. The length of the CDR3 is 12 residues. V shed 7 bases and J 7 bases; nucleotides not matched to a gene: 6. In DNA form, the CDR3 reads TGTGCCAGCAACAGGGGCATGGTTGAAGCTTTCTTT. Amino acid sequence: CASNRGMVEAFF.

V and J are TRBV20-1 and TRBJ1-1; tentative D call: TRBD1 (6 bases). CDR3 size: 15 residues. V was pared by 0 bases and J by 1 base, with 12 bases between. Germline loops: CDR1 DFQATT, CDR2 SNEGSKA (reference sequence). CDR3 sequence: CSARDIAGANTEAFF. The CDR3 coding sequence is TGCAGTGCTAGAGATATCGCAGGGGCGAACACTGAAGCTTTCTTT.

The sample holds many counts of this clonotype. The V gene is TRBV10-2, the J gene TRBJ2-2; 7 bases line up with TRBD1. The germline V gene has CDR1 WSHSY and CDR2 SAAADI. The CDR3 sequence is 15 residues long. The ends lost 6 bases at V and 6 bases at J; junction bases unmatched: 10. DNA for the CDR3: TGCGCCAGCAGCCCCCTCGCAGGGGGAGCCGGGGAGCTGTTTTTT. This gives the protein CASSPLAGGAGELFF.